This T cell receptor (beta chain) was sequenced during a study of CD8 T cells in Susac syndrome. This CDR3 spans 14 amino acids. Germline-derived CDR1 and CDR2 are SGHDT and YYEEEE. Trimming took off 0 bases at V and 1 base at J, with 7 bases between the two ends. Random-hexamer reverse transcription was applied to roughly 0.5 to 1 ug RNA. Each CDR3 protein gets one entry after TCRdb re-called the immunoSEQ multiplex PCR reads with MiXCR. The sample holds about 47,000 distinct CDR3 sequences, nearly 95% seen once. The rearrangement links TRBV5-6 to TRBJ1-1; D unclear. Sequenced sample: CD8+ T cells from PBMCs. This sequence was found in a human donor in good health. CDR3 residues: CASSLGRENTEAFF. CDR3 coding DNA: TGTGCCAGCAGCTTGGGACGGGAGAACACTGAAGCTTTCTTT. The whole variable domain, filled in from reference TRBV5-6 and TRBJ1-1, reads DAGVTQSPTHLIKTRGQQVTLRCSPKSGHDTVSWYQQALGQGPQFIFQYYEEEERQRGNFPDRFSGHQFPNYSSELNVNALLLGDSALYLCASSLGRENTEAFFGQGTRLTVV.